This TCR beta chain was documented in a study of blood T cell repertoires in COVID-19. Germline CDR1 and CDR2: SEHNR and FQNEAQ (reference sequence). The trim removed 4 bases at V and 5 bases at J, leaving 8 bases unmatched. CDR3 size: 16 residues. Per the authors' pipeline: Amplifying reference gene primers gave estimates of nucleated cell counts. The method was immunoSEQ multiplex PCR; TCRdb's version includes in-frame clones alone and lacks a portion of them. V and J calls and clone size are as listed in that table; D and trimming were resolved from the DNA. The table records hundreds of thousands of clones, 86% of them present only once.

Material for sequencing was peripheral blood. The chain combines TRBV7-9 with TRBJ2-3; 11 nucleotides align to TRBD1. The clonotype was recovered from a woman aged 25 to 39 with active or convalescent COVID-19. In DNA form, the CDR3 reads TGTGCCAGCAGCTCCACGGGACAGGGGGAGGTAGATACGCAGTATTTT. This sequence encodes CASSSTGQGEVDTQYF.